This T cell receptor (beta chain) comes out of a study of OX40 agonist ivuxolimab in advanced cancers. Study-level information: Ivuxolimab is an agonistic anti-OX40 (CD134) antibody, and patients were treated with it. Dosing consisted of intravenous ivuxolimab at 0.01 to 10 mg/kg every 2 weeks. Anti-PD-1, anti-PD-L1 or anti-CTLA-4 therapy given earlier was allowed, and 30% to 45% had some. Notes on the study in general: Partly responding patients at 0.1-3.0 mg/kg showed some of the smallest clonal expansion.

Libraries were prepared by immunoSEQ multiplex PCR; TCRdb keeps only in-frame clonotypes and omits some of them. The repertoire holds roughly 14,000 clones, with more than 75% as singletons. Worth noting for this clone: Antigen unknown.

In germline, CDR1 is SEHNR, CDR2 FQNEAQ (reference sequence). The CDR3 is made up of 17 amino acids. V lost 5 bases and J lost 5; bases outside the gene matches: 11. This receptor was identified in an adult with an advanced solid tumor such as melanoma, head and neck, liver or kidney cancer. The source was CD4+ or CD8+ T cells sorted from blood, collected in a trial of the OX40 agonist ivuxolimab. The V and J genes are TRBV7-9 and TRBJ2-5, with 13 bases matching TRBD2. CDR3 protein: CASSQLTGTSGTETQYF. In DNA, the CDR3 is TGTGCCAGCAGCCAATTGACCGGGACTAGCGGGACGGAGACCCAGTACTTC. Using reference TRBV7-9 and TRBJ2-5 for the parts outside the CDR3, the full variable domain is DTGVSQNPRHKITKRGQNVTFRCDPISEHNRLYWYRQTLGQGPEFLTYFQNEAQLEKSRLLSDRFSAERPKGSFSTLEIQRTEQGDSAMYLCASSQLTGTSGTETQYFGPGTRLLVL.